The 29 T cell receptor beta chains reported below all come from one sample, sequenced in a study of blood T cells in healthy people across ages. Then a second PCR, running about 6 to 12 cycles, was carried out with a sample-barcoded 5' primer and a J-beta primer mix. Each CDR3 protein gets one entry after TCRdb re-called the 5' RACE reads with MiXCR. The data show 1.5 million to 2 million distinct CDR3 sequences, 28% seen once. The sequencing sample was made of blood. All receptors derive from a woman in her 30s in good health.

This clonotype was counted ten times or more. The V call is TRBV27, the J call TRBJ2-7; tentatively, D is TRBD1 or TRBD2 (5 bases each). The V end lost 4 bases, the J end lost 0 bases, and 16 bases lay between the germline ends. The CDR3 loop spans 16 amino acids. CDR1 MNHEY and CDR2 SMNVEV come from the germline V gene (reference sequence). As DNA, the CDR3 is TGTGCCAGCAGTTCCTTGGGGCAGGACTTCTCCTACGAGCAGTACTTC. Translated: CASSSLGQDFSYEQYF.

Regarding this clonotype: One end of the junction is discordant with germline, which a read error may explain. V usage is TRBV6-6 and J usage is TRBJ2-3; D remains ambiguous. The germline gives CDR1 MNHNY, CDR2 SVGAGI (reference sequence). This CDR3 region has 14 residues. The CDR3: CASSDIPGFDTRYF. The CDR3 DNA reads as TGTGCCAGCAGCGATATCCCAGGCTTTGATACGCGGTATTTT.

This clonotype occurred many times. The V gene is TRBV5-5, the J gene TRBJ2-1; 9 bases fit TRBD2. This CDR3 has 15 residues. Germline trimming cut 5 bases from V and 0 bases from J; bases unmatched to any gene: 3. CDR1 SGHKS and CDR2 YYEKEE come from the germline V gene (reference sequence). CDR3 sequence: CASRRSGSSYNEQFF. The CDR3, as DNA: TGTGCCAGCAGACGTAGCGGGAGCTCCTACAATGAGCAGTTCTTC.

Many counts were recorded for this clonotype. The chain has TRBV29-1 and TRBJ2-1; 10 bases agree with TRBD2. Germline V CDR1 and CDR2: SQVTM, ANQGSEA. The CDR3 consists of 14 residues. J gave up 9 bases and V 5 bases, and 10 bases lay outside the gene matches. CDR3 sequence reads: CSVRAAGGPSEQFF. The CDR3 DNA sequence: TGCAGCGTTAGGGCAGCGGGAGGGCCTAGTGAGCAGTTCTTC.

This chain joins TRBV11-3 and TRBJ2-1, with 7 bases fitting TRBD2. V lost 5 bases, J lost 5 bases, and 6 bases stayed unmatched. Germline lookup yields CDR1 SGHNT and CDR2 YENEEA. This CDR3 is 14 amino acids long. CDR3 sequence (DNA): TGTGCCAGCAGCCTTAGCGGGCCAAACAATGAGCAGTTCTTC. Protein sequence: CASSLSGPNNEQFF.

The chain links TRBV28 to TRBJ2-5, with 11 bases lining up with TRBD1. Per germline, CDR1 MDHEN and CDR2 SYDVKM. The CDR3 runs 16 residues. V was pared by 5 bases and J by 3 bases, with 8 bases of the junction left unmatched. As DNA, the CDR3 is TGTGCCAGCAGTATTCCACCGGGACAGGGGGAAGAGACCCAGTACTTC. It specifies CASSIPPGQGEETQYF.

The table lists this clonotype with many counts. V is TRBV20-1 and J is TRBJ2-5; D may be TRBD2 (7 bases). V was cut by 6 bases and J by 4 bases, with 24 bases left in between. Germline CDR1 and CDR2: DFQATT and SNEGSKA (reference sequence). This CDR3 is built from 16 residues. The CDR3 sequence: CSAPPAGAPGRETQYF. The CDR3 bases are TGCAGTGCCCCCCCGGCGGGGGCCCCTGGACGAGAGACCCAGTACTTC.

This sequence joins TRBV5-1 and TRBJ2-3, with unresolved D. V lost 7 bases to trimming and J lost 2 bases, with 20 bases between them. CDR1 and CDR2 from the germline V gene are SGHRS and YFSETQ. The CDR3 contains 16 residues. CDR3 protein: CASGIGTVKYTDTQYF. The CDR3 nucleotides are TGCGCCAGCGGGATCGGAACCGTCAAATACACAGATACGCAGTATTTT.

The sample holds a few counts of this clonotype. The CDR3 DNA is TGTGCCAGCAGCAGGACAGGAATCTATAATTCACCCCTCCACTTT. Its protein is CASSRTGIYNSPLHF. This chain connects TRBV28 to TRBJ1-6; the match to TRBD1 covers 7 bases. Germline V lookup: CDR1 MDHEN, CDR2 SYDVKM. V shed 6 bases and J 3 bases; nucleotides not matched to a gene: 5. The CDR3 is made up of 15 amino acids.

The V and J genes are TRBV7-9 and TRBJ2-5; unclear D gene. This CDR3 has 14 residues. Trimming took off 1 base at V and 5 bases at J, with 11 bases between the two ends. CDR1 and CDR2 from the germline V gene are SEHNR and FQNEAQ (reference sequence). CDR3 region: CASSLGVSPETQYF. In DNA form, the CDR3 reads TGTGCCAGCAGCTTAGGTGTATCTCCCGAGACCCAGTACTTC.

V gene TRBV6-7 combines with J gene TRBJ2-1, with D uncertain. TRBV6-7 is classed as an ORF, of uncertain function. The CDR3 is 9 amino acids. Trimming took 11 bases from V and 8 from J, leaving 7 bases between them. The CDR3 sequence is CAGLDEQFF. The CDR3, as DNA: TGTGCCGGTCTTGATGAGCAGTTCTTC.

In the case of this clonotype: A read error may produce the germline difference seen at one junction end. This chain joins TRBV20-1 and TRBJ2-1; perhaps D is TRBD1 or TRBD2 (5 bases each). CDR1 is DFQATT, CDR2 SNEGSKA, per germline (reference sequence). The CDR3 is made up of 13 amino acids. The CDR3, as DNA: TGTAGTGCTGTCTCGGGGACGTATGGTGAGCAGTTCTTC. Translated, it gives CSAVSGTYGEQFF.

The V gene is TRBV7-2, the J gene TRBJ2-3, with 12 bases aligning to TRBD2. The CDR3 runs to 16 residues. V lost 6 bases to trimming and J lost 6 bases; unmatched junction nucleotides: 10. Germline CDR1 reads SGHTA; CDR2 reads FQGNSA. The CDR3 nucleotides are TGTGCCAGCAGTCAACTAGCGGGGGGCCCCGCGGATACGCAGTATTTT. This encodes CASSQLAGGPADTQYF.

This clonotype was seen a few times. One junction end disagrees with the germline gene, perhaps due to a read error. V usage is TRBV6-6 and J usage is TRBJ2-7; D is perhaps TRBD2 (6 bases). Germline CDR1 and CDR2: MNHNY and SVGAGI (reference sequence). CDR3 size: 13 residues. In DNA, the CDR3 is TGTGTCAGCATCGGGGGAGGACTTTACGAGCAGTACTTC. Encoded protein: CVSIGGGLYEQYF.

This clonotype was found many times. The chain combines TRBV10-1 with TRBJ2-1; 11 bases match TRBD2. CDR1 is WNHNN, CDR2 SYGVQD, per germline (reference sequence). The V and J ends lost 4 bases and 4 bases, in that order; junction bases with no gene match: 3. This CDR3 is 15 amino acids long. The CDR3 DNA reads TGCGCCAGCAGTGCCCGGACTAGCGGGTACAATGAGCAGTTCTTC. It specifies CASSARTSGYNEQFF.

This clonotype was observed a few times. In nucleotides, the CDR3 is TGCAGCGTTCATCCGGGACAGGGCTACAATGAGCAGTTCTTC. Its translation: CSVHPGQGYNEQFF. The V call is TRBV29-1, the J call TRBJ2-1; 9 bases fit TRBD1. Trimming took 5 bases from V and 3 from J; bases not matched to a gene: 5. The CDR3 loop spans 14 amino acids. Germline assignment: CDR1 SQVTM and CDR2 ANQGSEA.

This rearrangement joins TRBV7-2 to TRBJ2-2, with D possibly being TRBD1 (6 bases). V lost 6 bases and J lost 5, with 10 bases in between. Per germline, CDR1 SGHTA and CDR2 FQGNSA. This CDR3 region has 13 residues. CDR3 sequence: CASRTGRTGELFF. The CDR3 bases are TGTGCCAGCAGGACAGGCCGGACCGGGGAGCTGTTTTTT.

This clonotype was found a few times. J is TRBJ2-7 and V is TRBV9; the match to TRBD1 covers 7 bases. The trim removed 0 bases at V and 0 bases at J, leaving 3 bases unmatched. CDR1 and CDR2 (germline): SGDLS, YYNGEE. The CDR3 sequence is 15 residues long. The CDR3: CASSVAWDSSYEQYF. The DNA for the CDR3 is TGTGCCAGCAGCGTAGCTTGGGACAGCTCCTACGAGCAGTACTTC.

V gene TRBV30 combines with J gene TRBJ2-4; 8 bases line up with TRBD1. The DNA end favors TRBJ2-7, so the J call may be wrong. The CDR3 sequence is 14 residues long. Germline V gene sequence: CDR1 GTSNPN, CDR2 SVGIG (reference sequence). The CDR3 here is CAWKRAGGPYEQYF. CDR3 DNA: TGTGCCTGGAAGAGGGCAGGGGGCCCCTACGAGCAGTACTTC.

This clonotype was counted between two and nine times. The V and J genes are TRBV15 and TRBJ2-1; a possible D gene is TRBD2 (6 bases). The CDR3 has 16 residues. Germline-derived CDR1 and CDR2 are LNHNV and YYDKDF (reference sequence). Trimming removed 0 bases at V and 2 bases at J, with 11 bases between. DNA for the CDR3: TGTGCCACCAGCAGAGATTTGGGGGGAACCTACAATGAGCAGTTCTTC. Residues: CATSRDLGGTYNEQFF. Drawing the rest from reference TRBV15 and TRBJ2-1, the complete variable domain is DAMVIQNPRYQVTQFGKPVTLSCSQTLNHNVMYWYQQKSSQAPKLLFHYYDKDFNNEADTPDNFQSRRPNTSFCFLDIRSPGLGDTAMYLCATSRDLGGTYNEQFFGPGTRLTVL.

The chain carries TRBV20-1 and TRBJ2-2; a weak D match, TRBD2 (5 bases). The CDR3 loop spans 13 amino acids. The germline V gene has CDR1 DFQATT and CDR2 SNEGSKA (reference sequence). The V and J ends lost 3 bases and 0 bases respectively, with 5 bases between them. CDR3 nucleotides: TGCAGTGCTAGGACTACGAACACCGGGGAGCTGTTTTTT. This translates into CSARTTNTGELFF.

This sequence joins TRBV28 and TRBJ2-5; D possibly corresponds to TRBD2 (6 bases). Trimming pared 5 bases from V and 4 bases from J, leaving 23 bases between. CDR3 length: 17 amino acids. Germline-derived CDR1 and CDR2 are MDHEN and SYDVKM. CDR3 nucleotide sequence: TGTGCCAGCAGTCCCGGGGCAGAGGGCCGGGGGATAGAGACCCAGTACTTC. This gives the protein CASSPGAEGRGIETQYF.

This clonotype was detected many times. The rearrangement uses TRBV29-1 and TRBJ2-5; 8 nucleotides line up with TRBD2. The CDR3 consists of 14 residues. The trim removed 1 base at V and 5 bases at J, leaving 6 bases unmatched. Germline-derived CDR1 and CDR2 are SQVTM and ANQGSEA. The CDR3 loop is CSVEGAGVGETQYF. Here the CDR3 DNA reads TGCAGCGTTGAAGGAGCGGGAGTGGGTGAGACCCAGTACTTC.

This clonotype came up many times. DNA of the CDR3: TGCGCCAGCAGCCCCGGGTCAGTAGGATACGAGCAGTACTTC. It is translated as CASSPGSVGYEQYF. This rearrangement joins TRBV5-1 to TRBJ2-7; D remains unclear. This CDR3 spans 14 amino acids. Trimming left V 4 bases short and J 4 bases short, with 15 bases between. In germline, CDR1 is SGHRS, CDR2 YFSETQ.

Only a few counts were recorded for this clonotype. This chain uses TRBV5-1 with TRBJ2-7, with TRBD1 as a possible D gene (5 bases). CDR1 and CDR2 (germline): SGHRS, YFSETQ. Trimming left V 4 bases short and J 3 bases short, with 14 bases between. This CDR3 spans 14 amino acids. CDR3 DNA: TGCGCCAGCAGCCCTGACAGTGGAGTCTACGAGCAGTACTTC. Translated, it gives CASSPDSGVYEQYF.

This clonotype has at least ten counts. The chain links TRBV12-3 or TRBV12-4 to TRBJ2-7; tentatively, D is TRBD2 (6 bases). Between the trimmed V and J ends, which lost 1 base and 3 bases, there was a span of 10 bases. This CDR3 comprises 14 residues. CDR3 sequence (DNA): TGTGCCAGCAGTTTAGGGGACTCGCGCTACGAGCAGTACTTC. Its protein is CASSLGDSRYEQYF.

The gene calls are TRBV9 and TRBJ2-4, with D perhaps given as TRBD1 or TRBD2 (5 bases each). The CDR3 runs 15 residues. Between the trimmed V and J ends, which lost 0 bases and 13 bases, there was a span of 20 bases. Germline V gene lookup returns CDR1 SGDLS and CDR2 YYNGEE. DNA of the CDR3: TGTGCCAGCAGCGTAGGAGGGGCACGATACAATGAGCAGTACTTC. Translation gives CASSVGGARYNEQYF.

The chain has TRBV20-1 and TRBJ2-1; D unresolved. V lost 3 bases to trimming and J lost 0 bases, with 15 bases between them. This CDR3 is 16 amino acids long. Germline V lookup: CDR1 DFQATT, CDR2 SNEGSKA (reference sequence). DNA of the CDR3: TGCAGTGCTAGGGACCCCTACGAGAGCTCCTACAATGAGCAGTTCTTC. Its translation: CSARDPYESSYNEQFF.

The V and J genes are TRBV2 and TRBJ2-5; 7 positions agree with TRBD1. V was clipped by 5 bases and J by 4 bases; unmatched bases: 7. The CDR3 has 14 amino acids. Per the germline V gene, CDR1 is SNHLY and CDR2 is FYNNEI. CDR3: CASSPNRGGETQYF. DNA for the CDR3: TGTGCCAGCAGTCCAAACAGGGGCGGAGAGACCCAGTACTTC.